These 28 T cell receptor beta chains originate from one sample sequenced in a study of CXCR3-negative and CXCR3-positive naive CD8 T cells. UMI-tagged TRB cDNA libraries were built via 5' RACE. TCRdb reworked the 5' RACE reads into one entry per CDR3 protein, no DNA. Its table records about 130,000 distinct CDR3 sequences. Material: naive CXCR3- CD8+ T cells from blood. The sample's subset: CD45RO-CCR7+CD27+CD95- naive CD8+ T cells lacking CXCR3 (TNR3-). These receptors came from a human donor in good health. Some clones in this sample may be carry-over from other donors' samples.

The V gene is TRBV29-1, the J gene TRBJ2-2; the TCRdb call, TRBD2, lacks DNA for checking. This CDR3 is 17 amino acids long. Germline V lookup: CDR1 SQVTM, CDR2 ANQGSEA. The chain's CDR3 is CSVEDRVSSGSAGELFF.

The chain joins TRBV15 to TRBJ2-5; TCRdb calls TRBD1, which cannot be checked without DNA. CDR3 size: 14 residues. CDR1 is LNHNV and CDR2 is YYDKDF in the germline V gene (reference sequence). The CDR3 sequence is CATSREGDGETQYF. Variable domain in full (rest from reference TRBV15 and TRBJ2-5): DAMVIQNPRYQVTQFGKPVTLSCSQTLNHNVMYWYQQKSSQAPKLLFHYYDKDFNNEADTPDNFQSRRPNTSFCFLDIRSPGLGDTAMYLCATSREGDGETQYFGPGTRLLVL.

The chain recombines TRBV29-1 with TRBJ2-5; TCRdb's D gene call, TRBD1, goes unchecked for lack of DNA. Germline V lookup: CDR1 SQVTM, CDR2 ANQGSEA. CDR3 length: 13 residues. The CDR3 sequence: CSVDAGQFETQYF.

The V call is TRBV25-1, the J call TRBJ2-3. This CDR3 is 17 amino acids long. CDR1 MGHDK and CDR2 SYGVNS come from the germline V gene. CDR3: CASSEDGVETSGDTQYF.

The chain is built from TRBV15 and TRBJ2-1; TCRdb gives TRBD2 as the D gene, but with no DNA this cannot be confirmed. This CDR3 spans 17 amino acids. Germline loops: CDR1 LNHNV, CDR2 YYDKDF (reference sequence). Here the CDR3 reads CATSRFDFGGGPDEQFF.

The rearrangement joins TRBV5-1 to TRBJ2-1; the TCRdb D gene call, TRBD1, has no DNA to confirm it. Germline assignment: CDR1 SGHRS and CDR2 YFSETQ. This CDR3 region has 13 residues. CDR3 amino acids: CASSLGQWGEQFF.

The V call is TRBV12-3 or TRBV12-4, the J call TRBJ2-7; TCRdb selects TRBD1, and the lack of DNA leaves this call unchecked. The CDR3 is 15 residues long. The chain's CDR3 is CASRRADSHSYEQYF.

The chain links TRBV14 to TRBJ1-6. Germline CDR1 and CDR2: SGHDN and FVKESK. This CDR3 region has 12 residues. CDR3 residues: CASSQDYSPLHF.

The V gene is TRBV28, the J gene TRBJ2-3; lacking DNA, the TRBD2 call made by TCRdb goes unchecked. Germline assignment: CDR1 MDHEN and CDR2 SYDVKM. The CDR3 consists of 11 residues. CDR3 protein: CAASSTDTQYF.

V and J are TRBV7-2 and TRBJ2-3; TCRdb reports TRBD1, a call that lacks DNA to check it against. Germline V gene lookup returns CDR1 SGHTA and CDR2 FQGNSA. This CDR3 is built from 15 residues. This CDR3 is CASSPTGYSTDTQYF.

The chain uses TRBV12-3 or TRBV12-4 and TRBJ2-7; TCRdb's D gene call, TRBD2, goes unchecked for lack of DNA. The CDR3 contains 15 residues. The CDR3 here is CASSPGGPLSYEQYF.

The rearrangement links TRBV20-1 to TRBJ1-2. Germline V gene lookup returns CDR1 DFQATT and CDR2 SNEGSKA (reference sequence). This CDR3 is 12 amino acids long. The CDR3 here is CSARVEDYGYTF.

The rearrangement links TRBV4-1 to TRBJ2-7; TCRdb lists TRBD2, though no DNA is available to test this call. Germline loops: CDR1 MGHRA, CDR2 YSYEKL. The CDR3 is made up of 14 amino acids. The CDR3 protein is CASSQGLGTYEQYF.

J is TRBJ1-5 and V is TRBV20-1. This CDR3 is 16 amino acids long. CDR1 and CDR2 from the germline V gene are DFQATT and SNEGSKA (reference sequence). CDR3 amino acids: CSARMLGASINQPQHF.

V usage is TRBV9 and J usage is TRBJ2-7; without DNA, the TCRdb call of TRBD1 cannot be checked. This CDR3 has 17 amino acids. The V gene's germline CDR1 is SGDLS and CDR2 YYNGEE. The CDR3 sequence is CASSEGTGGGGYYEQYF.

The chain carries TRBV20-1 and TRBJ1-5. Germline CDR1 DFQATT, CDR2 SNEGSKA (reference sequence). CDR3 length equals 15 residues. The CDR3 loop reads CSARDIADSNQPQHF.

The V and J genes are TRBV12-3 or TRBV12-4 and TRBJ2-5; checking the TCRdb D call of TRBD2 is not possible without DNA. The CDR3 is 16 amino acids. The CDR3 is CASSFWTSGLQETQYF.

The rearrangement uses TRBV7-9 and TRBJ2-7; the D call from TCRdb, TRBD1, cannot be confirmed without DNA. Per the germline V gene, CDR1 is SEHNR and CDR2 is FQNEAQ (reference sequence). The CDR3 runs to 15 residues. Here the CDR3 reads CASSGRQDRVDEQYF.

The chain's CDR3 is CASSMDILNTEAFF. V is TRBV6-5 and J is TRBJ1-1; TCRdb's D gene call, TRBD1, goes unchecked for lack of DNA. This CDR3 spans 14 amino acids. Germline assignment: CDR1 MNHEY and CDR2 SVGAGI.

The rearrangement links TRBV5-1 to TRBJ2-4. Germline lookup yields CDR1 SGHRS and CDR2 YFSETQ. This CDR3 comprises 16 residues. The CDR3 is CASSPERGLAKNTQYF.

CDR3 sequence reads: CATSRVWDGGNTIYF. This chain links TRBV15 with TRBJ1-3; TCRdb selects TRBD1, and the lack of DNA leaves this call unchecked. The CDR3 is 15 amino acids. Germline loops: CDR1 LNHNV, CDR2 YYDKDF (reference sequence).

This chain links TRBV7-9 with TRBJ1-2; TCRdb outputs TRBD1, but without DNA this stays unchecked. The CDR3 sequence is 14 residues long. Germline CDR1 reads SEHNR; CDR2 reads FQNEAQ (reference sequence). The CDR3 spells CASSFDSTNYGYTF.

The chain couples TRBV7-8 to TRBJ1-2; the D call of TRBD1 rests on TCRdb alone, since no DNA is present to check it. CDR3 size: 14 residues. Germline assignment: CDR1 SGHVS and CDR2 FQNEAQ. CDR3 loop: CASSFRTGNRGYTF.

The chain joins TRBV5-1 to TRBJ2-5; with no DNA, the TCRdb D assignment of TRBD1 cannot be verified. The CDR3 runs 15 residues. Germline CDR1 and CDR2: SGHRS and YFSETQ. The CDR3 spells CASSDGGQGAETQYF.

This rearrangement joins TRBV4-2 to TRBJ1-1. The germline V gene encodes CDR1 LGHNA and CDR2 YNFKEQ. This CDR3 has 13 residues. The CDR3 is CASSQDRGTEAFF.

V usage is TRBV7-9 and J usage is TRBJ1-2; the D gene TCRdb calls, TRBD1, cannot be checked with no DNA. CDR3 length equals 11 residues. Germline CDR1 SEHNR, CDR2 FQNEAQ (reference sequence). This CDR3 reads CASSWGAGYTF.

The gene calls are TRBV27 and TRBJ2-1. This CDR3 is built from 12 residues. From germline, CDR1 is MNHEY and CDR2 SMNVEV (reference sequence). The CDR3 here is CASSSNYQEQFF.

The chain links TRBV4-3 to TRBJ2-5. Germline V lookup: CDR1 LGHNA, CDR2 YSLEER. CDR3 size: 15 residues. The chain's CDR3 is CASSQDGSWEETQYF.